Here is one T cell receptor beta chain with its context. This sample is part of a study of blood T cell repertoires in COVID-19. Study details: The analysed material was cDNA or gDNA that came from T cells, B-cell-depleted T cells, or PBMCs.

CDR3 length equals 14 residues. Per germline, CDR1 LGHNT and CDR2 FRNRAP. V lost 5 bases to trimming and J lost 6 bases; unmatched junction nucleotides: 7. Repertoires were generated with immunoSEQ multiplex PCR, while TCRdb's copy carries only in-frame clones and drops some. The sample contains more than 200,000 clones, just over 85% of which appear only once. The clonotype comes from a man older than 75 with acute or convalescent COVID-19. Sequencing was performed on peripheral blood. V usage is TRBV12-5 and J usage is TRBJ1-5, with 7 bases identical to TRBD1. The CDR3: CASGATGNGQPQHF. The DNA for the CDR3 is TGTGCTAGTGGTGCGACAGGGAACGGTCAGCCCCAGCATTTT.